This TCR beta chain was profiled in a study of T cells after yellow fever vaccination. Study observations and caveats: Post-booster repertoires again held most primary-vaccination clones (about 96% CD4, roughly 88% CD8).

TCRdb ran MiXCR on the 5' RACE reads and lists one entry per CDR3 protein. Counted here are around 400,000 distinct CDR3 sequences, around 10% occurring once; the ten biggest clones make up roughly 18%. V was shortened by 8 bases and J by 0 bases, with 14 bases between the two germline ends. There are 15 residues in the CDR3. CDR1 and CDR2 from the germline V gene are SNHLY and FYNNEI. This clonotype has a count of ten or more. Its specificity is unknown. The sample in question was PBMCs, obtained on the day of the first yellow fever vaccination. The clonotype comes from a man between 18 and 29 years old who received the YFV17D yellow fever vaccine. The gene calls are TRBV2 and TRBJ1-5, with TRBD1 as a possible D gene (6 bases). The CDR3 is CASSSQGFSNQPQHF. The CDR3 region has the DNA TGTGCCAGCTCCTCACAGGGTTTTAGCAATCAGCCCCAGCATTTT.